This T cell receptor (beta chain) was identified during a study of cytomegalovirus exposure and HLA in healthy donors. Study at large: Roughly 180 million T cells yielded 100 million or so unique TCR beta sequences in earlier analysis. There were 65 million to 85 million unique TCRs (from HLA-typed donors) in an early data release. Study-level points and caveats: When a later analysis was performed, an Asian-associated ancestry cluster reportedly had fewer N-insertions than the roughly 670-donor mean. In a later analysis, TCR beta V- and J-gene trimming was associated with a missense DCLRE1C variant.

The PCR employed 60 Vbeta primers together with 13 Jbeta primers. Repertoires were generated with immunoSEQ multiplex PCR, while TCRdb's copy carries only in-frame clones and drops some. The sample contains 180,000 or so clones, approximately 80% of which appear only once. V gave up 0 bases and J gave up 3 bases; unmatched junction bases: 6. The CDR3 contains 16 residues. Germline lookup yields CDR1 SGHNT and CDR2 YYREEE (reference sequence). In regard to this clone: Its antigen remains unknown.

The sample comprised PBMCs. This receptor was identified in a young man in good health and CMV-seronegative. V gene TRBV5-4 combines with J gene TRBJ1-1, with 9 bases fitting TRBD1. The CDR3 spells CASSLGGTGLDTEAFF. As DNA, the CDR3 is TGTGCCAGCAGCTTGGGAGGGACAGGGCTGGACACTGAAGCTTTCTTT.